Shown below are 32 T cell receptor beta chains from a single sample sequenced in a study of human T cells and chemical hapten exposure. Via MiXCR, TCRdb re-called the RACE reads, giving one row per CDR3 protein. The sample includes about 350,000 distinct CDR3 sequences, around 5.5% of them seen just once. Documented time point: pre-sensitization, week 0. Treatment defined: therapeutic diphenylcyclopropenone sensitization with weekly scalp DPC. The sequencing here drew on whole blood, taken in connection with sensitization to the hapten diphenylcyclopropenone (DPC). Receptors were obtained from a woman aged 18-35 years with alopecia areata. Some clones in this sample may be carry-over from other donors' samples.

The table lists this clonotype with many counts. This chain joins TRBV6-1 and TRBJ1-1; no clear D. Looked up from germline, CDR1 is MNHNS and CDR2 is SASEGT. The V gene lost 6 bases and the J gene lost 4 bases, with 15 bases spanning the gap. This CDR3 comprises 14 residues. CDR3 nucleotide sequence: TGTGCCAGCAGGCTGACTTGGAGGAGCACTGAAGCTTTCTTT. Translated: CASRLTWRSTEAFF.

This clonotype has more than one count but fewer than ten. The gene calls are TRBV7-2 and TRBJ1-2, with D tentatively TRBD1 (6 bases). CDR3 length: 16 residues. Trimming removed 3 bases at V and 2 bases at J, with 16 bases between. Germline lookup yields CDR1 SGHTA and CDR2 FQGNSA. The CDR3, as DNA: TGTGCCAGCAGCTTCATACAGGGCCCCACCAACTATGGCTACACCTTC. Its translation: CASSFIQGPTNYGYTF.

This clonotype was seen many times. The CDR3 coding sequence is TGTGCCAGCAGAGCCGCGGGGTCCAGTCGCACTGAAGCTTTCTTT. Translated: CASRAAGSSRTEAFF. The rearrangement uses TRBV28 and TRBJ1-1; D unclear. Germline CDR1 reads MDHEN; CDR2 reads SYDVKM. The CDR3 is made up of 15 amino acids. V gave up 6 bases and J gave up 4 bases, with 18 bases separating them.

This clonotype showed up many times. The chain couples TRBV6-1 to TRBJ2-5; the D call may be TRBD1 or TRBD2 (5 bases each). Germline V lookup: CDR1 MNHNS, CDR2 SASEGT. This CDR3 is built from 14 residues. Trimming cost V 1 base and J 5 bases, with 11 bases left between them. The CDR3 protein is CASSEEPREETQYF. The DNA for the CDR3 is TGTGCCAGCAGTGAAGAGCCCAGGGAGGAGACCCAGTACTTC.

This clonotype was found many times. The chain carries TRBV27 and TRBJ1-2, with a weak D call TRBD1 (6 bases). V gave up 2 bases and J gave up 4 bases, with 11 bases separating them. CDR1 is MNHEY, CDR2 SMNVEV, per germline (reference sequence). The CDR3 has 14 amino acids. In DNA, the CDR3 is TGTGCCAGCAGTTTACAACAGGGTGGCTATGGCTACACCTTC. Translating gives CASSLQQGGYGYTF.

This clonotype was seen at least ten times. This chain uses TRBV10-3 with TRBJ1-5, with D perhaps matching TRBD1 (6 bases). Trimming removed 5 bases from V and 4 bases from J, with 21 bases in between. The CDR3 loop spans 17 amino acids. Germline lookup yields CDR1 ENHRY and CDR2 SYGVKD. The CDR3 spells CAISPTEGGQVNQPQHF. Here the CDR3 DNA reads TGTGCCATCAGTCCAACCGAGGGGGGACAAGTAAATCAGCCCCAGCATTTT.

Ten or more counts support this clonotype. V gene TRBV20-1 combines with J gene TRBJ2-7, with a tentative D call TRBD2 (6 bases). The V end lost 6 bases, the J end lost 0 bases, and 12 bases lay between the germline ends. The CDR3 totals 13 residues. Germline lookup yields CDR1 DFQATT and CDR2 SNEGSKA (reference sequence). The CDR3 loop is CSAPGLSSYEQYF. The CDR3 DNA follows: TGCAGTGCCCCGGGACTCAGCTCCTACGAGCAGTACTTC.

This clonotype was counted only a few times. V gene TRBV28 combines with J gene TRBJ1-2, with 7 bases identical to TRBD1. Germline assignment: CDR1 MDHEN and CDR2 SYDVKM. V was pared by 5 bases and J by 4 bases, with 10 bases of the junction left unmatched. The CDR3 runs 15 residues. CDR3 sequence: CASSAAGTDIYGYTF. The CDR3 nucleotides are TGTGCCAGCAGTGCCGCCGGGACAGATATCTATGGCTACACCTTC.

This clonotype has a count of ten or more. The CDR3 nucleotides read TGTGCCACCAGCAGAGGATCATCAAATAACTATGGCTACACCTTC. Residues: CATSRGSSNNYGYTF. The V call is TRBV15, the J call TRBJ1-2; D gene unclear. The V gene's germline CDR1 is LNHNV and CDR2 YYDKDF (reference sequence). The CDR3 extends over 15 amino acids. The V and J ends lost 1 base and 1 base respectively, with 10 bases between them.

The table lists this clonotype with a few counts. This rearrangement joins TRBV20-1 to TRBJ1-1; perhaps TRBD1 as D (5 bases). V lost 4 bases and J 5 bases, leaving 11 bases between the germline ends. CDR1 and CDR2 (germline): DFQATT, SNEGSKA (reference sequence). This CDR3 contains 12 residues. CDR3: CSATDTDTEAFF. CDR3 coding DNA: TGCAGTGCTACGGACACCGATACTGAAGCTTTCTTT.

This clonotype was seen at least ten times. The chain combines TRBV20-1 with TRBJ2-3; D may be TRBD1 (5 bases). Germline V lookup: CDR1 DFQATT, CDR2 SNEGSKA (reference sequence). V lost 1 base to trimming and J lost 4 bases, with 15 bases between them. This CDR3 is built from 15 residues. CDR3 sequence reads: CSARGLWGWADTQYF. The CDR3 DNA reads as TGCAGTGCTAGAGGCCTTTGGGGCTGGGCAGATACGCAGTATTTT.

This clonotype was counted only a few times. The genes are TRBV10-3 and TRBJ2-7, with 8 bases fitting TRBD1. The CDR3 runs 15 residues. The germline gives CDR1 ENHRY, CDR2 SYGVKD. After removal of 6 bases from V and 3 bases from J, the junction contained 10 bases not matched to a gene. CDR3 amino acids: CAISLTRTGSYEQYF. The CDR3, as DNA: TGTGCCATCAGCCTGACAAGGACAGGGAGCTACGAGCAGTACTTC.

In nucleotides, the CDR3 is TGTGCCGCGGGGGTAGTTGATCAGCCCCAGCATTTT. It yields the protein CAAGVVDQPQHF. The chain carries TRBV10-3 and TRBJ1-5, with D possibly TRBD1 on 5 matching bases. The CDR3 totals 12 residues. The V end lost 11 bases, the J end lost 5 bases, and 13 bases lay between the germline ends. Germline CDR1 is ENHRY and CDR2 is SYGVKD.

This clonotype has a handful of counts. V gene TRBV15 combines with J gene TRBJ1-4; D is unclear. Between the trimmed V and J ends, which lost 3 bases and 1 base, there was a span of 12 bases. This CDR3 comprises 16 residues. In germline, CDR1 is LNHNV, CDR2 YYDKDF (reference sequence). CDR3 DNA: TGTGCCACCAGCAGTCCAGGATGGGGAACTAATGAAAAACTGTTTTTT. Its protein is CATSSPGWGTNEKLFF.

The CDR3 is CASSQHGGQVETEAFF. Here the CDR3 DNA reads TGTGCCAGCAGCCAACACGGGGGACAGGTGGAAACTGAAGCTTTCTTT. The chain combines TRBV3-1 with TRBJ1-1; 8 nucleotides line up with TRBD1. Germline-derived CDR1 and CDR2 are LGHDT and YNNKEL (reference sequence). V was clipped by 2 bases and J by 5 bases; unmatched bases: 10. The length of the CDR3 is 16 residues. Supplemented by reference TRBV3-1 and TRBJ1-1, the full variable domain reads DTAVSQTPKYLVTQMGNDKSIKCEQNLGHDTMYWYKQDSKKFLKIMFSYNNKELIINETVPNRFSPKSPDKAHLNLHINSLELGDSAVYFCASSQHGGQVETEAFFGQGTRLTVV.

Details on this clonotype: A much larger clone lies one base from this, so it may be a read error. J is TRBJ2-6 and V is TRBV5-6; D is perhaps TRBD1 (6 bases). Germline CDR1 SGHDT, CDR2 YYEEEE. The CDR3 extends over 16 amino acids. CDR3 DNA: TGTGCCAGCAGCTTGACAGGGAGCTCTGGGGCCGACGTCCTGACTTTC. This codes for CASSLTGSSGADVLTF. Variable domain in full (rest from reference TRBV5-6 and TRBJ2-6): DAGVTQSPTHLIKTRGQQVTLRCSPKSGHDTVSWYQQALGQGPQFIFQYYEEEERQRGNFPDRFSGHQFPNYSSELNVNALLLGDSALYLCASSLTGSSGADVLTFGAGSRLTVL.

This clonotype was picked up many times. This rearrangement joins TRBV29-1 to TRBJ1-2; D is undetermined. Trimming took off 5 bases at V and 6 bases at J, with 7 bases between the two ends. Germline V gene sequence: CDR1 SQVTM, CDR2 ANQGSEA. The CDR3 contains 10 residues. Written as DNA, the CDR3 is TGCAGCGTTCTTCAGGATGGCTACACCTTC. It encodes CSVLQDGYTF.

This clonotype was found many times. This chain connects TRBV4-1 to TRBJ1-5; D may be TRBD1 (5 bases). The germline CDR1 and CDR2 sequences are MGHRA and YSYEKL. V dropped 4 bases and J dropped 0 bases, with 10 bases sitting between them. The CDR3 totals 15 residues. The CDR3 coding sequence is TGCGCCAGCAGCCTGGGGCCAAATAGCAATCAGCCCCAGCATTTT. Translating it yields CASSLGPNSNQPQHF.

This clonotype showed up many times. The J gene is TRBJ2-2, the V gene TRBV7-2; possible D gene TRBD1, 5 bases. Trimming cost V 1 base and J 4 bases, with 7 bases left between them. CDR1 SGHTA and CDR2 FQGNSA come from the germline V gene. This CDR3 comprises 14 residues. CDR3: CASSLEDITGELFF. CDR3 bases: TGTGCCAGCAGCTTAGAGGACATCACCGGGGAGCTGTTTTTT.

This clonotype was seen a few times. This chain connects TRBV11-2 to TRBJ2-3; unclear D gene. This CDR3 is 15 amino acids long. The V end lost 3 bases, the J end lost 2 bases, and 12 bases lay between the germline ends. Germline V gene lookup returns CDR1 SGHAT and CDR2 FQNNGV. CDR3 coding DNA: TGTGCCAGCAGCTTGGTGGGTCAGTTCACAGATACGCAGTATTTT. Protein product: CASSLVGQFTDTQYF.

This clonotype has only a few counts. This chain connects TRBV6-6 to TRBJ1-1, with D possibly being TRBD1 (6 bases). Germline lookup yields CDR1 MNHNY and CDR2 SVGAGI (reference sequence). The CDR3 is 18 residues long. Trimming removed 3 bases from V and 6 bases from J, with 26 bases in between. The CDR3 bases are TGTGCCAGCAGTTATATTCAGGGGCAGTGGGGGGTGTACCCTGAAGCTTTCTTT. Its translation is CASSYIQGQWGVYPEAFF.

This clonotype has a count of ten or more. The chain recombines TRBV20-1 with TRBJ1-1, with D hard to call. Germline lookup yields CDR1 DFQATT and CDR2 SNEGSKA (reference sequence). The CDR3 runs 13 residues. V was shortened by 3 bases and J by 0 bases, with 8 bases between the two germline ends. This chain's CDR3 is CSARDAMNTEAFF. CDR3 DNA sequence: TGCAGTGCTAGGGATGCAATGAACACTGAAGCTTTCTTT.

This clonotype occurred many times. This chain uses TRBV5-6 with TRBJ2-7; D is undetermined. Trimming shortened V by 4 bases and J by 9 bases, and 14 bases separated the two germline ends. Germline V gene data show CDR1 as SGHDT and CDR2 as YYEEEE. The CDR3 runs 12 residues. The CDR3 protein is CASSPGPLGQYF. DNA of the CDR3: TGTGCCAGCAGCCCGGGCCCCCTAGGGCAGTACTTC.

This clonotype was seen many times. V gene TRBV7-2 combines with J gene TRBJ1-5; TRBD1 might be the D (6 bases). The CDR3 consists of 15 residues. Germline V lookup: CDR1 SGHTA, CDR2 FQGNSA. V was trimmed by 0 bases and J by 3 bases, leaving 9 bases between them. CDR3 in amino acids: CASSLAGTNNQPQHF. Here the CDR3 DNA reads TGTGCCAGCAGCTTAGCGGGGACAAACAATCAGCCCCAGCATTTT.

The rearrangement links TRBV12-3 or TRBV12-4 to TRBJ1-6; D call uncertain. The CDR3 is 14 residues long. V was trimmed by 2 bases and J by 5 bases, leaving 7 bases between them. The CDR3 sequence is CASSLWQDNSPLHF. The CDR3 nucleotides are TGTGCCAGCAGTTTATGGCAGGATAATTCACCCCTCCACTTT.

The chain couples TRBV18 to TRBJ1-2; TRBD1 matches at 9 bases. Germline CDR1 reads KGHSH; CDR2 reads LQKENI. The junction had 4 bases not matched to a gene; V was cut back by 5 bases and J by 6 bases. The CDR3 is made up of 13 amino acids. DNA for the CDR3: TGTGCCAGCTCAGATGGGACAGGGAATGGCTACACCTTC. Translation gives CASSDGTGNGYTF.

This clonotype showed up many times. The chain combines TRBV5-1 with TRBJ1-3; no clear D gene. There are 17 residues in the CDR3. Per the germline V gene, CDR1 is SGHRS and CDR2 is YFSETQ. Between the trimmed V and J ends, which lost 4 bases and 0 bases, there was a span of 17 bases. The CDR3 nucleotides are TGCGCCAGCAGCCCCCGCCCTGGACTTCGCTCTGGAAACACCATATATTTT. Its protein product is CASSPRPGLRSGNTIYF. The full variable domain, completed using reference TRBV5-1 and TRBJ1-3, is KAGVTQTPRYLIKTRGQQVTLSCSPISGHRSVSWYQQTPGQGLQFLFEYFSETQRNKGNFPGRFSGRQFSNSRSEMNVSTLELGDSALYLCASSPRPGLRSGNTIYFGEGSWLTVV.

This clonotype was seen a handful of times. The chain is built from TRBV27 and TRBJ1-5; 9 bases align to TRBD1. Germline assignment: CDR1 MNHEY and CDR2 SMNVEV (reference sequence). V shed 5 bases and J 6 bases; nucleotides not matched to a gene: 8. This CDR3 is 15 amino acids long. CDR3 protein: CASSNTGGVGQPQHF. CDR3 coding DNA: TGTGCCAGCAGTAATACAGGGGGCGTGGGTCAGCCCCAGCATTTT.

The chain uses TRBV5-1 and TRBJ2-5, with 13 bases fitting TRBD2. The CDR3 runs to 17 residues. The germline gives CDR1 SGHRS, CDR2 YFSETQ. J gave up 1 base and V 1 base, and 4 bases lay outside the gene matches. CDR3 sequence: CASSLPRLAGGQETQYF. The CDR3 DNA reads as TGCGCCAGCAGCTTGCCCCGACTAGCGGGGGGCCAAGAGACCCAGTACTTC.

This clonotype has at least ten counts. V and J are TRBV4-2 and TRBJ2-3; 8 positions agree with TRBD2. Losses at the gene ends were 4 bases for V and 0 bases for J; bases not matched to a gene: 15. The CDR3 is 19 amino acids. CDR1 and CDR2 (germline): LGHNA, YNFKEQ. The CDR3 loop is CASSLKAAGESSSTDTQYF. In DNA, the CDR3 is TGTGCCAGCAGCCTTAAGGCAGCGGGGGAGAGTTCTAGCACAGATACGCAGTATTTT.

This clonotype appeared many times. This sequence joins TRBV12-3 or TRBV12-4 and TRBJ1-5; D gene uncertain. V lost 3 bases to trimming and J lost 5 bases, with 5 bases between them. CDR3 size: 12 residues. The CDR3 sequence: CASSFQDQPQHF. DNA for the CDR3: TGTGCCAGCAGTTTTCAGGATCAGCCCCAGCATTTT.

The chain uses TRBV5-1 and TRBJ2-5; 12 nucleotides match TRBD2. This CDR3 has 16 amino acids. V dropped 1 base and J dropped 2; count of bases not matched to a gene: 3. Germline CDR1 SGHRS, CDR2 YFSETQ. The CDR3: CASSLTSGGRQETQYF. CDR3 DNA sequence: TGCGCCAGCAGCTTGACTAGCGGGGGGAGACAAGAGACCCAGTACTTC.